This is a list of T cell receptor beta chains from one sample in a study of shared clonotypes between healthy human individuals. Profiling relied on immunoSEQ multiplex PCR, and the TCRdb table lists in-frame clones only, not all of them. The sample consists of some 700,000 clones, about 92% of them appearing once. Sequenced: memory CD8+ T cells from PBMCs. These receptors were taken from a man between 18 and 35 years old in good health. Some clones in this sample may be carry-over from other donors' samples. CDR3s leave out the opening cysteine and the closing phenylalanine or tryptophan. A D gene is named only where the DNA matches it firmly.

ASSLTVVQGLPLH	TRBV7-2	NA	TRBJ1-6
ASSQTNHFFGQGGKF	TRBV2	NA	TRBJ2-1
ASSASQGPKTGEQY	TRBV9	NA	TRBJ2-7
ASSDGLAGRETQY	TRBV2	TRBD2	TRBJ2-5
ASSEFQGADTQY	TRBV10-1	NA	TRBJ2-3
SASGDSSLYEQY	TRBV29-1	NA	TRBJ2-7
ASSPRTSGRYNEQF	TRBV13	TRBD2	TRBJ2-1
ASRRGTSGELF	TRBV7-9	NA	TRBJ2-2
ASNQNTGELF	TRBV6-6	NA	TRBJ2-2
ASSPGGEVWVGSNEQF	TRBV5-1	NA	TRBJ2-1
ASSQGQGLTGANVLT	TRBV4-1	TRBD1	TRBJ2-6
ASTGDPNEQY	TRBV5-1	NA	TRBJ2-7
ASSYLGQNTEAF	TRBV5-1	NA	TRBJ1-1
ASSLRQGGEKLF	TRBV4-1	TRBD1	TRBJ1-4
ASTPGTEAF	TRBV28	NA	TRBJ1-1
ASSFRTGGWETQY	TRBV7-9	TRBD1	TRBJ2-5
ASSSRGREAF	TRBV11-3	NA	TRBJ1-1
ASSLVGPSYEQY	TRBV27	NA	TRBJ2-7
ASSRTGTGVGEQY	TRBV27	TRBD1	TRBJ2-7
ASSRDKKAETQY	TRBV21-1	NA	TRBJ2-5
ASSRDTSSYGYT	TRBV2	NA	TRBJ1-2
ASSPSRTDADLSYNEQF	TRBV28	NA	TRBJ2-1
ASSLLAGGPQF	TRBV25-1	TRBD2	TRBJ2-1
ASSGTSGSYNEQF	TRBV19	TRBD2	TRBJ2-1
AISPNHLAGGSTDTQY	TRBV10-3	TRBD2	TRBJ2-3
ASSLRPQARYEQY	TRBV13	NA	TRBJ2-7
ASSQAPSVSTDTQY	TRBV4-3	NA	TRBJ2-3
ASSEGGRISYEQY	TRBV6-1	NA	TRBJ2-7
ASSEPRRQPADEQF	TRBV25-1	NA	TRBJ2-1
ASSLTGTGWYEQY	TRBV27	TRBD1	TRBJ2-7
ASSLSDPSYNEQF	TRBV27	NA	TRBJ2-1
ASSVIGESSRNTIY	TRBV9	NA	TRBJ1-3
ASSIDPEGTNTGELF	TRBV19	NA	TRBJ2-2
ASRHGPGTGLYEQY	TRBV28	TRBD1	TRBJ2-7
ASSVNKEGRSGTDTQY	TRBV9	NA	TRBJ2-3
ASSLTQGDDEQY	TRBV27	TRBD1	TRBJ2-7
ASSPRMNTEAF	TRBV28	NA	TRBJ1-1
ASSPGTASYNEQF	TRBV7-8	TRBD1	TRBJ2-1
ASSPRIGGTEAF	TRBV27	NA	TRBJ1-1
ASSPGQLKGYT	TRBV9	NA	TRBJ1-2
ASSLATISGGDSYGYT	TRBV13	NA	TRBJ1-2
ASSQIPRRDGYEQY	TRBV4-1	NA	TRBJ2-7